This T cell receptor beta chain originates from a study of blood T cell repertoires in COVID-19. In the study overall: Collection of acute and convalescent COVID-19 samples took place in the United States, Italy and Spain. Nucleic acid was either cDNA or gDNA, and it came from T cells, B-cell-depleted T cells, or PBMCs.

Per the original data handling: Reference gene primer amplification gave estimated nucleated cell counts. Assay: immunoSEQ multiplex PCR; the TCRdb copy retains only in-frame clones and omits some. V and J calls and clone size are as listed in that table; D and trimming were resolved from the DNA. The sample has roughly 120,000 clones, roughly 80% seen once. V lost 3 bases to trimming and J lost 5 bases, with 7 bases between them. Germline V lookup: CDR1 GTSNPN, CDR2 SVGIG (reference sequence). The length of the CDR3 is 11 residues. Specimen: peripheral blood. The TCR originated in a man aged 65 to 79 with acute or convalescent COVID-19. V gene TRBV30 combines with J gene TRBJ1-2; TRBD1 might be the D (5 bases). This CDR3 reads CAWSGGYGYTF. Here the CDR3 DNA reads TGTGCCTGGAGCGGGGGGTATGGCTACACCTTC.